This T cell receptor (beta chain) is from a study of cytomegalovirus exposure and HLA in healthy donors. CDR3 length: 15 amino acids. Germline CDR1 reads MNHEY; CDR2 reads SVGAGI. The trim removed 8 bases at V and 3 bases at J, leaving 10 bases unmatched. PCR involved 60 Vbeta and 13 Jbeta primers. The assay was immunoSEQ multiplex PCR, and TCRdb's table has in-frame clones only and misses some. This repertoire shows about 140,000 clones, around 80% found once; its top ten account for approximately 11%. The sequenced sample consisted of PBMCs. This rearrangement joins TRBV6-5 to TRBJ2-7; 10 nucleotides agree with TRBD2. The origin of this receptor is a man aged 18 to 30 in good health and CMV-seropositive. CDR3 in amino acids: CASSGASGRGYEQYF. CDR3 in DNA: TGTGCCAGCTCGGGGGCTAGCGGGAGAGGCTACGAGCAGTACTTC.